Presented here are 16 T cell receptor beta chains from one specimen sequenced in a study of blood T cell repertoires in COVID-19. Libraries were prepared by immunoSEQ multiplex PCR; TCRdb keeps only in-frame clonotypes and omits some of them. The sample contains around 130,000 clones, 70% to 85% of which appear only once. Sequences were obtained from peripheral blood. The origin of the receptors is a woman of 80 years or more with acute or convalescent COVID-19.

The chain employs TRBV6-2 or TRBV6-3 and TRBJ1-5; 9 bases match TRBD1. The CDR3 has 15 residues. Germline loops: CDR1 MNHEY, CDR2 SVGEGT. V was clipped by 5 bases and J by 6 bases; unmatched bases: 8. CDR3 sequence (DNA): TGTGCCAGCAGTGACCCTACAGGGGGCCGTCAGCCCCAGCATTTT. This sequence encodes CASSDPTGGRQPQHF.

V gene TRBV19 combines with J gene TRBJ2-3, with 8 bases that match TRBD1. The CDR3 covers 16 residues. Germline V lookup: CDR1 LNHDA, CDR2 SQIVND (reference sequence). The J segment lost 1 base and the V segment lost 5 bases, leaving 8 bases of the junction unmatched. In DNA, the CDR3 is TGTGCCAGTAGTGAAAACAGGGGGGTGGGCACAGATACGCAGTATTTT. This codes for CASSENRGVGTDTQYF.

The V and J genes are TRBV6-2 or TRBV6-3 and TRBJ2-1, with TRBD2 matching 9 bases. The CDR3 totals 15 residues. The V and J ends lost 5 bases and 6 bases, in that order; junction bases with no gene match: 8. The germline V gene has CDR1 MNHEY and CDR2 SVGEGT. The CDR3 DNA follows: TGTGCCAGCAGTCAACTAGCGGGCACAATCAATGAGCAGTTCTTC. Its translation: CASSQLAGTINEQFF.

V and J are TRBV6-5 and TRBJ2-3; 9 bases agree with TRBD1. The CDR3 contains 16 residues. Germline CDR1 and CDR2: MNHEY and SVGAGI. Trimming removed 4 bases from V and 3 bases from J; junction bases left unmatched: 8. This CDR3 is CASSSGGTGRTDTQYF. CDR3 DNA sequence: TGTGCCAGCAGTTCTGGCGGGACAGGGAGGACAGATACGCAGTATTTT.

The chain couples TRBV7-2 to TRBJ1-5; 8 bases fit TRBD1. Germline V gene sequence: CDR1 SGHTA, CDR2 FQGNSA. The trim removed 1 base at V and 4 bases at J, leaving 3 bases unmatched. This CDR3 has 15 residues. CDR3 residues: CASSLDRGMNQPQHF. CDR3 nucleotides: TGTGCCAGCAGCTTAGACAGGGGGATGAATCAGCCCCAGCATTTT.

This clone occurred once. This chain links TRBV27 with TRBJ1-6; tentatively, D is TRBD1 (6 bases). This CDR3 has 16 residues. CDR1 and CDR2 (germline): MNHEY, SMNVEV (reference sequence). Trimming took off 5 bases at V and 9 bases at J, with 20 bases between the two ends. This CDR3 reads CASSGRGALSSSPLHF. The CDR3 DNA sequence: TGTGCCAGCAGTGGGCGGGGGGCGCTGAGTAGTTCACCCCTCCACTTT.

This clone was seen a single time. V gene TRBV5-1 combines with J gene TRBJ1-2; 7 bases are a match to TRBD1. V shed 0 bases, J shed 1 base, and the junction held 3 bases outside the gene matches. This CDR3 is built from 15 residues. Germline lookup yields CDR1 SGHRS and CDR2 YFSETQ. For the CDR3, the DNA is TGCGCCAGCAGCTTGGCCCCAGGGGGTAACTATGGCTACACCTTC. The encoded protein is CASSLAPGGNYGYTF.

This chain uses TRBV5-4 with TRBJ2-3, with D perhaps TRBD2 (6 bases). The CDR3 is made up of 14 amino acids. Trimming took 10 bases from V and 4 from J, leaving 19 bases between them. CDR1 and CDR2 from the germline V gene are SGHNT and YYREEE (reference sequence). In DNA form, the CDR3 reads TGTGCCCAGAAGACCTGGGGGGTGGCAGATACGCAGTATTTT. It is translated as CAQKTWGVADTQYF.

The chain has TRBV4-1 and TRBJ1-1, with 7 nucleotides matching TRBD1. CDR3 length equals 14 residues. After removal of 3 bases from V and 1 base from J, the junction contained 2 bases not matched to a gene. Germline CDR1 and CDR2: MGHRA and YSYEKL. For the CDR3, the DNA is TGCGCCAGCAGCCACAACAGGGGGAACACTGAAGCTTTCTTT. This sequence encodes CASSHNRGNTEAFF.

V usage is TRBV5-1 and J usage is TRBJ2-3, with no clear D. The CDR3 runs to 14 residues. V lost 5 bases and J 1 base, leaving 11 bases between the germline ends. Germline V gene data show CDR1 as SGHRS and CDR2 as YFSETQ. The CDR3 here is CASSPWAGTDTQYF. As DNA, the CDR3 is TGCGCCAGCAGTCCGTGGGCAGGCACAGATACGCAGTATTTT. The full variable domain, in which reference TRBV5-1 and TRBJ2-3 provide the parts outside the CDR3, is KAGVTQTPRYLIKTRGQQVTLSCSPISGHRSVSWYQQTPGQGLQFLFEYFSETQRNKGNFPGRFSGRQFSNSRSEMNVSTLELGDSALYLCASSPWAGTDTQYFGPGTRLTVL.

The chain couples TRBV10-3 to TRBJ1-6; 7 bases fit TRBD1. Germline CDR1 ENHRY, CDR2 SYGVKD. This CDR3 spans 14 amino acids. V was pared by 6 bases and J by 7 bases, with 6 bases of the junction left unmatched. As DNA, the CDR3 is TGTGCCATCAGACAGGGACAGCCCAATTCACCCCTCCACTTT. It encodes CAIRQGQPNSPLHF.

The V gene is TRBV4-3, the J gene TRBJ2-7, with D maybe TRBD1 (5 bases). CDR1 LGHNA and CDR2 YSLEER come from the germline V gene. The CDR3 has 16 amino acids. V was clipped by 0 bases and J by 2 bases, with 14 bases between them. The CDR3 sequence is CASSQDVAGPTYEQYF. As DNA, the CDR3 is TGCGCCAGCAGCCAAGACGTCGCAGGGCCTACCTACGAGCAGTACTTC.

The chain couples TRBV5-6 to TRBJ2-1, with D perhaps TRBD2 (6 bases). The V and J ends lost 0 bases and 4 bases respectively, with 20 bases between them. From germline, CDR1 is SGHDT and CDR2 YYEEEE. The CDR3 loop spans 18 amino acids. The CDR3: CASSLVVSGLARYNEQFF. CDR3 bases: TGTGCCAGCAGCTTGGTAGTTTCGGGGCTAGCGAGATACAATGAGCAGTTCTTC.

This clone was seen a handful of times. The chain combines TRBV4-3 with TRBJ1-2; D is possibly TRBD1 (5 bases). V lost 1 base and J lost 0, with 9 bases in between. The germline V gene encodes CDR1 LGHNA and CDR2 YSLEER. The CDR3 totals 15 residues. CDR3 residues: CASSQVRATNYGYTF. CDR3 DNA: TGCGCCAGCAGCCAAGTCAGGGCCACTAACTATGGCTACACCTTC.

This chain links TRBV24-1 with TRBJ2-2, with 8 bases fitting TRBD1. After removal of 4 bases from V and 4 bases from J, the junction contained 16 bases not matched to a gene. CDR3 length equals 19 residues. Germline CDR1 reads KGHDR; CDR2 reads SFDVKD. This chain's CDR3 is CATSDLGQGSREITGELFF. CDR3 nucleotides: TGTGCCACCAGTGACCTAGGACAGGGAAGCCGGGAGATCACCGGGGAGCTGTTTTTT.

The sample holds one count of this clone. In nucleotides, the CDR3 is TGTGCCAGCAGCTTAGCGGGGGGTACAGATACGCAGTATTTT. Its protein product is CASSLAGGTDTQYF. The V and J genes are TRBV7-6 and TRBJ2-3; D may be TRBD2 (6 bases). The CDR3 spans 14 residues. The germline CDR1 and CDR2 sequences are SGHVS and FNYEAQ. V shed 0 bases and J shed 3 bases, with 7 bases lying between them.